Here is one T cell receptor (beta chain) with its context. This record comes from a study of control samples from healthy donors and cancer patients. Assay: immunoSEQ multiplex PCR; the TCRdb copy retains only in-frame clones and omits some. The top ten hold more than 9% of the sample, which has 98,000 or so clones, about 80% seen once. The sequenced material came from blood. The sequence came from a woman aged 25 to 39 in good health.

CDR3 residues: CPPSQAGGDQETQYF. CDR3 DNA sequence: TGCCCCCCCAGCCAAGCGGGGGGGGACCAAGAGACCCAGTACTTC. The chain carries TRBV5-1 and TRBJ2-5, with 10 positions matching TRBD2. CDR1 is SGHRS, CDR2 YFSETQ, per germline. The CDR3 has 15 residues. The full variable domain, in which reference TRBV5-1 and TRBJ2-5 provide the parts outside the CDR3, is KAGVTQTPRYLIKTRGQQVTLSCSPISGHRSVSWYQQTPGQGLQFLFEYFSETQRNKGNFPGRFSGRQFSNSRSEMNVSTLELGDSALYLCPPSQAGGDQETQYFGPGTRLLVL.